The 27 T cell receptor beta chains in this list originate from one sample, sequenced in a study of T cell responses to AZD1222 COVID-19 vaccine. Data came from immunoSEQ multiplex PCR; TCRdb stores just in-frame clones and leaves some out. The sample includes 100,000 to 150,000 clones, around nine tenths seen only once; the top ten take around 10%. Sequencing used peripheral blood, obtained on day 0 of MenACWY control vaccination. All receptors derive from an adult in good health.

The J gene is TRBJ2-2, the V gene TRBV9, with 7 nucleotides matching TRBD1. The CDR3 length is 18 residues. CDR1 SGDLS and CDR2 YYNGEE come from the germline V gene. Trimming removed 4 bases from V and 3 bases from J; junction bases left unmatched: 15. Written as DNA, the CDR3 is TGTGCCAGCAGCTTACCGCTGGGACAGACCGATTACACCGGGGAGCTGTTTTTT. It translates to CASSLPLGQTDYTGELFF. Drawing the rest from reference TRBV9 and TRBJ2-2, the complete variable domain is DSGVTQTPKHLITATGQRVTLRCSPRSGDLSVYWYQQSLDQGLQFLIQYYNGEERAKGNILERFSAQQFPDLHSELNLSSLELGDSALYFCASSLPLGQTDYTGELFFGEGSRLTVL.

The chain uses TRBV7-9 and TRBJ2-7; maybe TRBD1 (7 bases). Germline V gene sequence: CDR1 SEHNR, CDR2 FQNEAQ (reference sequence). V gave up 4 bases and J gave up 3 bases, with 19 bases separating them. The CDR3 runs 16 residues. CDR3 sequence: CASSSGKRQGLYEQYF. DNA of the CDR3: TGTGCCAGCAGCTCTGGAAAAAGACAGGGACTCTACGAGCAGTACTTC.

The rearrangement uses TRBV5-1 and TRBJ2-3; 12 nucleotides agree with TRBD2. The CDR3 covers 15 residues. Germline V lookup: CDR1 SGHRS, CDR2 YFSETQ. Trimming cost V 5 bases and J 6 bases; bases outside gene matches: 7. Written as DNA, the CDR3 is TGCGCCAGCAGGTTACTAGCGGGAGGACGGGATACGCAGTATTTT. Protein product: CASRLLAGGRDTQYF.

The chain recombines TRBV4-2 with TRBJ2-7; D is possibly TRBD1 (6 bases). This CDR3 spans 16 amino acids. Germline lookup yields CDR1 LGHNA and CDR2 YNFKEQ. V lost 4 bases and J 9 bases, leaving 25 bases between the germline ends. The CDR3 DNA reads as TGTGCCAGCAGCCCGGTAGGACAGACACCCCTACGAGGGCAGTACTTC. Its translation is CASSPVGQTPLRGQYF.

The chain combines TRBV6-2 or TRBV6-3 with TRBJ2-6; D might be TRBD1 or TRBD2, each matching 5 bases. Trimming cost V 0 bases and J 2 bases, with 8 bases left between them. The CDR3 length is 16 residues. Germline V lookup: CDR1 MNHEY, CDR2 SVGEGT. CDR3 sequence: CASSYSGETGANVLTF. DNA of the CDR3: TGTGCCAGCAGTTACTCGGGGGAGACTGGGGCCAACGTCCTGACTTTC.

This chain uses TRBV29-1 with TRBJ2-1; D gene ambiguous. The germline V and J ends were trimmed by 4 bases and 8 bases, with 6 bases remaining between them. CDR1 is SQVTM and CDR2 is ANQGSEA in the germline V gene. CDR3 size: 10 residues. The CDR3 bases are TGCAGCGTTGTATCAGATGAGCAGTTCTTC. Its translation is CSVVSDEQFF.

The chain uses TRBV7-9 and TRBJ1-1; D unresolved. The CDR3 has 11 residues. Germline CDR1 and CDR2: SEHNR and FQNEAQ (reference sequence). Trimming took 2 bases from V and 11 from J, leaving 9 bases between them. DNA for the CDR3: TGTGCCAGCAGCTTAAAATTAAAGGCTTTCTTT. It translates to CASSLKLKAFF. The variable domain in full, with the rest retrieved from reference TRBV7-9 and TRBJ1-1, is DTGVSQNPRHKITKRGQNVTFRCDPISEHNRLYWYRQTLGQGPEFLTYFQNEAQLEKSRLLSDRFSAERPKGSFSTLEIQRTEQGDSAMYLCASSLKLKAFFGQGTRLTVV.

The V and J genes are TRBV11-3 and TRBJ1-1; D call uncertain. The germline V and J ends were trimmed by 4 bases and 1 base, with 4 bases remaining between them. Per the germline V gene, CDR1 is SGHNT and CDR2 is YENEEA. This CDR3 spans 12 amino acids. The CDR3 DNA is TGTGCCAGCAGCTCCGGGAACACTGAAGCTTTCTTT. Protein product: CASSSGNTEAFF.

The chain is built from TRBV9 and TRBJ2-1; tentative D call: TRBD2 (5 bases). V was cut by 4 bases and J by 6 bases, with 14 bases left in between. The germline V gene encodes CDR1 SGDLS and CDR2 YYNGEE. The CDR3 is 14 residues long. The CDR3 sequence is CASSPAGNGNEQFF. CDR3 coding DNA: TGTGCCAGCAGCCCCGCCGGGAACGGCAATGAGCAGTTCTTC.

This chain connects TRBV6-5 to TRBJ1-4; 7 nucleotides align to TRBD1. Germline lookup yields CDR1 MNHEY and CDR2 SVGAGI. The CDR3 covers 16 residues. J gave up 5 bases and V 0 bases, and 6 bases lay outside the gene matches. The CDR3 reads CASSYSWAGGNEKLFF. CDR3 DNA: TGTGCCAGCAGTTACTCTTGGGCAGGGGGGAATGAAAAACTGTTTTTT.

This chain connects TRBV12-3 or TRBV12-4 to TRBJ1-2, with D unresolved. V gave up 0 bases and J gave up 4 bases, with 3 bases separating them. This CDR3 is built from 12 residues. The chain's CDR3 is CASSLAPYGYTF. In DNA, the CDR3 is TGTGCCAGCAGTTTAGCCCCCTATGGCTACACCTTC.

V usage is TRBV5-1 and J usage is TRBJ2-2; TRBD2 might be the D (5 bases). CDR1 and CDR2 from the germline V gene are SGHRS and YFSETQ. The CDR3 has 15 residues. Trimming took 5 bases from V and 4 from J, leaving 15 bases between them. The CDR3 here is CASSPRESATGELFF. CDR3 bases: TGCGCCAGCAGTCCTAGGGAGTCGGCCACCGGGGAGCTGTTTTTT. Drawing the rest from reference TRBV5-1 and TRBJ2-2, the complete variable domain is KAGVTQTPRYLIKTRGQQVTLSCSPISGHRSVSWYQQTPGQGLQFLFEYFSETQRNKGNFPGRFSGRQFSNSRSEMNVSTLELGDSALYLCASSPRESATGELFFGEGSRLTVL.

The chain recombines TRBV6-4 with TRBJ2-1; 7 bases agree with TRBD1. The CDR3 spans 13 residues. The V segment lost 1 base and the J segment 10 bases; nucleotides outside the gene matches: 4. The germline gives CDR1 MRHNA, CDR2 SNTAGT. For the CDR3, the DNA is TGTGCCAGCAGTGACTGGGACAGCGGAGAGCAGTTCTTC. Its protein is CASSDWDSGEQFF.

The table lists this clone with a count of one. CDR3 in DNA: TGTGCCAGCAAGGGCAGGGAGATGAACACTGAAGCTTTCTTT. It is translated as CASKGREMNTEAFF. The chain is built from TRBV6-5 and TRBJ1-1, with a weak D call TRBD1 (5 bases). The germline V and J ends were trimmed by 7 bases and 0 bases, with 12 bases remaining between them. Germline CDR1 MNHEY, CDR2 SVGAGI. This CDR3 comprises 14 residues.

The chain is built from TRBV12-3 or TRBV12-4 and TRBJ1-1; D call uncertain. CDR3 size: 11 residues. The germline V and J ends were trimmed by 6 bases and 1 base, with 3 bases remaining between them. The DNA of the CDR3 is TGTGCCAGCAGACAGAACACTGAAGCTTTCTTT. Translated: CASRQNTEAFF.

V gene TRBV10-1 combines with J gene TRBJ2-7, with D unclear. V was shortened by 3 bases and J by 2 bases, with 8 bases between the two germline ends. Germline loops: CDR1 WNHNN, CDR2 SYGVQD (reference sequence). This CDR3 is built from 13 residues. The CDR3 loop reads CASSENPTYEQYF. CDR3 bases: TGCGCCAGCAGTGAAAACCCTACCTACGAGCAGTACTTC.

The rearrangement joins TRBV19 to TRBJ1-2, with TRBD1 identical over 7 bases. The ends lost 4 bases at V and 4 bases at J; junction bases unmatched: 9. Germline V gene sequence: CDR1 LNHDA, CDR2 SQIVND (reference sequence). This CDR3 has 15 residues. Here the CDR3 reads CASSTRQGGGYGYTF. The CDR3 DNA reads TGTGCCAGTAGTACCCGACAGGGTGGGGGCTATGGCTACACCTTC.

The J gene is TRBJ2-7, the V gene TRBV6-5; D is unclear. Between the trimmed V and J ends, which lost 7 bases and 3 bases, there was a span of 13 bases. The CDR3 covers 13 residues. The V gene's germline CDR1 is MNHEY and CDR2 SVGAGI. CDR3: CASNLQELYEQYF. DNA for the CDR3: TGTGCCAGCAACCTTCAGGAGCTCTACGAGCAGTACTTC.

The chain uses TRBV5-6 and TRBJ1-4; a possible D gene is TRBD1 (5 bases). V lost 2 bases, J lost 0 bases, and 11 bases lay in between. In germline, CDR1 is SGHDT, CDR2 YYEEEE. The CDR3 sequence is 16 residues long. The CDR3 sequence is CASSLGTGSTNEKLFF. The CDR3 region has the DNA TGTGCCAGCAGCTTAGGGACGGGGTCAACTAATGAAAAACTGTTTTTT.

V usage is TRBV5-5 and J usage is TRBJ1-2; D ambiguous. The CDR3 is 12 residues long. V gave up 0 bases and J gave up 7 bases, with 7 bases separating them. The germline gives CDR1 SGHKS, CDR2 YYEKEE (reference sequence). This CDR3 reads CASSLDSSGYTF. In DNA, the CDR3 is TGTGCCAGCAGCTTGGATAGTAGTGGCTACACCTTC.

V usage is TRBV9 and J usage is TRBJ1-1; D is perhaps TRBD1 (5 bases). This CDR3 has 13 residues. The V gene lost 0 bases and the J gene lost 4 bases, with 7 bases spanning the gap. The germline CDR1 and CDR2 sequences are SGDLS and YYNGEE. In nucleotides, the CDR3 is TGTGCCAGCAGCGTAGGGGGGTTCACTGAAGCTTTCTTT. Translation gives CASSVGGFTEAFF.

This clone has a handful of counts. J is TRBJ2-3 and V is TRBV7-9; no clear D. Germline V CDR1 and CDR2: SEHNR, FQNEAQ (reference sequence). The CDR3 is 15 amino acids. Trimming shortened V by 5 bases and J by 0 bases, and 12 bases separated the two germline ends. The CDR3 sequence is CASSDGPTSTDTQYF. DNA of the CDR3: TGTGCCAGCAGCGACGGGCCTACTAGCACAGATACGCAGTATTTT.

With regard to this clone: Additional DNA sequences in this sample encode the identical CDR3. The chain recombines TRBV7-2 with TRBJ1-1; D unresolved. The CDR3 is 15 amino acids. Looked up from germline, CDR1 is SGHTA and CDR2 is FQGNSA. V lost 0 bases, J lost 0 bases, and 8 bases lay in between. CDR3 residues: CASSLASGMNTEAFF. Here the CDR3 DNA reads TGTGCCAGCAGCTTAGCCTCGGGAATGAACACTGAAGCTTTCTTT.

This clone was detected only once. The chain is built from TRBV11-2 and TRBJ2-1; D is unresolved. Trimming shortened V by 0 bases and J by 7 bases, and 10 bases separated the two germline ends. Germline V lookup: CDR1 SGHAT, CDR2 FQNNGV. CDR3 length equals 14 residues. Here the CDR3 reads CASSLEATANEQFF. The CDR3 nucleotides read TGTGCCAGCAGCTTAGAGGCTACCGCTAATGAGCAGTTCTTC.

This chain links TRBV7-9 with TRBJ2-7, with 10 nucleotides matching TRBD1. CDR1 and CDR2 (germline): SEHNR, FQNEAQ (reference sequence). This CDR3 has 17 residues. The trim removed 6 bases at V and 3 bases at J, leaving 14 bases unmatched. Here the CDR3 reads CASSRRDRGKRGYEQYF. For the CDR3, the DNA is TGTGCCAGCAGTCGCCGGGACAGGGGAAAGAGAGGCTACGAGCAGTACTTC.

A single count supports this clone. The chain couples TRBV27 to TRBJ2-1; 12 bases agree with TRBD2. From germline, CDR1 is MNHEY and CDR2 SMNVEV (reference sequence). The CDR3 loop spans 15 amino acids. V lost 6 bases and J lost 4; bases outside the gene matches: 4. As DNA, the CDR3 is TGTGCCAGCAGACTCGGACTAGCGGGGTACAATGAGCAGTTCTTC. Its translation: CASRLGLAGYNEQFF.

This clone was seen once. The junction differs from germline at one of its ends, possibly a read error. The chain combines TRBV30 with TRBJ2-1; 11 nucleotides match TRBD2. This CDR3 is 14 amino acids long. Germline V gene sequence: CDR1 GTSNPN, CDR2 SVGIG (reference sequence). The DNA of the CDR3 is TGTGCCGGGAGACTAGCGGGAACCTACAATGAGCAGTTCTTC. It translates to CAGRLAGTYNEQFF.